This TCR beta chain was captured in a study of shared clonotypes between healthy human individuals. Across the whole study: The cohort comprised a couple of women and a few men. Their ages spanned 18 to 49 years.

The CDR3 has 16 amino acids. Germline V gene lookup returns CDR1 SGHNT and CDR2 YYREEE (reference sequence). J was trimmed by 1 base and V by 3 bases; bases with no gene match: 4. Study findings and constraints: On the whole, naive subsets had larger estimated richness than memory subsets had. Clonotype sharing among donors, it was expected, would be affected by sequencing depth.

With regard to this clone: The antigen is undetermined.

Authors' processing steps: ImmunoSEQ output lacked quality scores and full-length reads, limiting matched filtering. Method: immunoSEQ multiplex PCR; TCRdb's copy keeps in-frame clones and lacks some. V and J calls and clone size are copied from that table; D and trimming were computed from the DNA. The sample contains about 960,000 clones, around three quarters of which appear only once. The receptor was isolated from a man between 18 and 35 years old in good health. Material: memory CD4+ T cells sorted from blood. As to subset: CD45RA-negative fraction. The chain is built from TRBV5-4 and TRBJ2-3; 11 positions agree with TRBD2. The CDR3 protein is CASSSPGLAGTDTQYF. In nucleotides, the CDR3 is TGTGCCAGCAGCTCCCCGGGACTAGCGGGCACAGATACGCAGTATTTT. The full variable domain, rest sourced from reference TRBV5-4 and TRBJ2-3, is ETGVTQSPTHLIKTRGQQVTLRCSSQSGHNTVSWYQQALGQGPQFIFQYYREEENGRGNFPPRFSGLQFPNYSSELNVNALELDDSALYLCASSSPGLAGTDTQYFGPGTRLTVL.